Below, one T cell receptor beta chain is given with its context. Sequenced by immunoSEQ multiplex PCR; TCRdb stores in-frame clones only, minus some. The sample contains under 50,000 clones, about four fifths of which appear only once. The source of the sample is a study of blood T cell repertoires in COVID-19. Germline CDR1 reads MNHEY; CDR2 reads SVGAGI. The ends lost 8 bases at V and 5 bases at J; junction bases unmatched: 8. The CDR3 contains 14 residues. This chain joins TRBV6-5 and TRBJ2-7; 11 positions agree with TRBD2. This receptor was obtained from a man between 65 and 79 years old with acute or convalescent COVID-19. The specimen sequenced was peripheral blood. CDR3 nucleotides: TGTGCCAGCGGGATAGCGGGAGGGACCGACGAGCAGTACTTC. Residues: CASGIAGGTDEQYF.